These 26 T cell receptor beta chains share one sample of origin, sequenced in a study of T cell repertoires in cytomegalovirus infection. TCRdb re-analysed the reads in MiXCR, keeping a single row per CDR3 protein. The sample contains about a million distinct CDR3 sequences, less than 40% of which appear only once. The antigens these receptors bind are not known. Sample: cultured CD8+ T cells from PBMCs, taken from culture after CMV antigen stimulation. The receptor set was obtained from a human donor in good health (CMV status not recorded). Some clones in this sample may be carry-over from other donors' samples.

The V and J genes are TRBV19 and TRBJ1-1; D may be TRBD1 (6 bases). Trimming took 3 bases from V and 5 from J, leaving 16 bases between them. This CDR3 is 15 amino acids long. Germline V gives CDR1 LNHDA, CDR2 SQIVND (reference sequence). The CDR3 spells CASSIGGIPGTEAFF. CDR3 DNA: TGTGCCAGTAGTATTGGGGGCATCCCAGGGACTGAAGCTTTCTTT.

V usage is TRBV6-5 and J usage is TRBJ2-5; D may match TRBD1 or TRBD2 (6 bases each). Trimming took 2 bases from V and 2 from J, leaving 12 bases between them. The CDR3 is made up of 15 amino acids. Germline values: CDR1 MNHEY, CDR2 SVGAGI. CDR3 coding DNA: TGTGCCAGCAGTTACGGCCCGGGGGCACAAGAGACCCAGTACTTC. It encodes CASSYGPGAQETQYF.

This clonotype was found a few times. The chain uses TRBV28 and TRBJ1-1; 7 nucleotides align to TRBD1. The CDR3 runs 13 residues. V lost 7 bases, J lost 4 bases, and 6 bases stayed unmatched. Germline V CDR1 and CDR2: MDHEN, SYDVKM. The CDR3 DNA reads TGTGCCAGCATCAAGACAGGGCTCACTGAAGCTTTCTTT. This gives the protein CASIKTGLTEAFF.

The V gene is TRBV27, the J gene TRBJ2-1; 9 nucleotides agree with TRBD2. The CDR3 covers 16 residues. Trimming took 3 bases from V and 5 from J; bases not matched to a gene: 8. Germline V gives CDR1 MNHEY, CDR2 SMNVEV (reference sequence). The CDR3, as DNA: TGTGCCAGCAGTTTCTACGGGACTAGCAGGGACAATGAGCAGTTCTTC. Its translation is CASSFYGTSRDNEQFF.

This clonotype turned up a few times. The CDR3 DNA reads as TGTGCCAGCAGCTTGGGGAGCAGTTACAATCAGCCCCAGCATTTT. Its protein product is CASSLGSSYNQPQHF. This chain links TRBV7-9 with TRBJ1-5; D is ambiguous. From germline, CDR1 is SEHNR and CDR2 FQNEAQ (reference sequence). Trimming stripped 3 bases from V and 3 bases from J, with 12 bases between. The CDR3 extends over 15 amino acids.

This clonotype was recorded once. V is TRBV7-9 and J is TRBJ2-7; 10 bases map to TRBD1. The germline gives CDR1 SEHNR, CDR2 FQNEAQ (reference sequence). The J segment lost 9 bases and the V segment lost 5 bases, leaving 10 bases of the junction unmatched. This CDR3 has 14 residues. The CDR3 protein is CASSERTGGHGQYF. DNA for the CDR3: TGTGCCAGCAGCGAACGGACAGGGGGGCACGGGCAGTACTTC.

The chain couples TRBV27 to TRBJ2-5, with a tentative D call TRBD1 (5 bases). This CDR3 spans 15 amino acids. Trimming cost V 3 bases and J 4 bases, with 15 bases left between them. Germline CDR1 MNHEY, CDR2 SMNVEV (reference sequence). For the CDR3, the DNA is TGTGCCAGCAGTTTCTCAGGGTTATCGGGAGAGACCCAGTACTTC. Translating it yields CASSFSGLSGETQYF.

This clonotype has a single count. The CDR3 bases are TGCGCCAGCAGCCAGCGTGGGGGGGGGATCACAGATACGCAGTATTTT. As protein: CASSQRGGGITDTQYF. This sequence joins TRBV4-3 and TRBJ2-3; TRBD2 matches 7 bases. This CDR3 is built from 16 residues. J lost 2 bases, V lost 3 bases, and 8 bases had no gene match. The germline V gene has CDR1 LGHNA and CDR2 YSLEER.

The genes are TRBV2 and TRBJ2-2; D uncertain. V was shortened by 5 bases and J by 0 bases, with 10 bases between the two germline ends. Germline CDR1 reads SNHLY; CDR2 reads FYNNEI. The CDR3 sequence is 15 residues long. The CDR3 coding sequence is TGTGCCAGCAGTACGTTCGGACCGAACACCGGGGAGCTGTTTTTT. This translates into CASSTFGPNTGELFF.

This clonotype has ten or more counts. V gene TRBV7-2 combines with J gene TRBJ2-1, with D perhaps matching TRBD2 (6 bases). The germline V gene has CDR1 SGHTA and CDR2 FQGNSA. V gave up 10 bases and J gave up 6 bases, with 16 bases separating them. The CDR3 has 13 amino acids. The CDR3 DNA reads TGTGCCATCAGGGACTTGGGGGTCAATGAGCAGTTCTTC. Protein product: CAIRDLGVNEQFF. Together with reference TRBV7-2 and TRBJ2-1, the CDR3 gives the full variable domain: GAGVSQSPSNKVTEKGKDVELRCDPISGHTALYWYRQSLGQGLEFLIYFQGNSAPDKSGLPSDRFSAERTGGSVSTLTIQRTQQEDSAVYLCAIRDLGVNEQFFGPGTRLTVL.

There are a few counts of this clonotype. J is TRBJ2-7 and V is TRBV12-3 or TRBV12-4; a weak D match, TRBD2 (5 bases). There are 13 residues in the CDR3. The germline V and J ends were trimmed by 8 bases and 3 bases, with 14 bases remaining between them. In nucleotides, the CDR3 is TGTGCCAGCTGGAAAAGCGGAGGCTACGAGCAGTACTTC. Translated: CASWKSGGYEQYF.

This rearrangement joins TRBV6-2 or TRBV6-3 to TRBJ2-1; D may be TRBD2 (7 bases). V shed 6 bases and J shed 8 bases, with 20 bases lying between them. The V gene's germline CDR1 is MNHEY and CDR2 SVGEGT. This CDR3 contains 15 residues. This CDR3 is CASRVGGLADDEQFF. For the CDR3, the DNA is TGTGCCAGCAGGGTGGGGGGGCTGGCAGACGATGAGCAGTTCTTC.

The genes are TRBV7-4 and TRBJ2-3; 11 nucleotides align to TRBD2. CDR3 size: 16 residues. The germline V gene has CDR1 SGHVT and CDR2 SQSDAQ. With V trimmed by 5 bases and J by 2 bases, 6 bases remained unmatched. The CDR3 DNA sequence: TGTGCCAGCAGCCCTACTAGCGGGGGAACCACAGATACGCAGTATTTT. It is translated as CASSPTSGGTTDTQYF.

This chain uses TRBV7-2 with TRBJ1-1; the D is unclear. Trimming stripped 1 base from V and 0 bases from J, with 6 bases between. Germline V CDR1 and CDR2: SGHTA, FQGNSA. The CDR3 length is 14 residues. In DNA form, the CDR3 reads TGTGCCAGCAGCTTAGTAAAGATGAACACTGAAGCTTTCTTT. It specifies CASSLVKMNTEAFF.

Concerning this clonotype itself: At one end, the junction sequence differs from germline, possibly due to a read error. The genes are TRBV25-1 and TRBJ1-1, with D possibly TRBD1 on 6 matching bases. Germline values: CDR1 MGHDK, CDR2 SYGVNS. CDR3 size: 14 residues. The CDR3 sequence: CVSSWTDPRGKAFF. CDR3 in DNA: TGTGTCAGCAGCTGGACAGATCCGAGGGGAAAAGCTTTCTTT. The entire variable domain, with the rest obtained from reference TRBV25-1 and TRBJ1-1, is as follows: EADIYQTPRYLVIGTGKKITLECSQTMGHDKMYWYQQDPGMELHLIHYSYGVNSTEKGDLSSESTVSRIRTEHFPLTLESARPSHTSQYLCVSSWTDPRGKAFFGQGTRLTVV.

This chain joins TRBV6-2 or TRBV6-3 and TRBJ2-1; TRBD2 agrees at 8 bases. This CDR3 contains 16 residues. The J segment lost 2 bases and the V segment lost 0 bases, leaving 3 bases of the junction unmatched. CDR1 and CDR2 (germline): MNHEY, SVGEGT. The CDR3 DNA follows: TGTGCCAGCAGTTACTCTGGTAGCGGGACCTACAATGAGCAGTTCTTC. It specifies CASSYSGSGTYNEQFF.

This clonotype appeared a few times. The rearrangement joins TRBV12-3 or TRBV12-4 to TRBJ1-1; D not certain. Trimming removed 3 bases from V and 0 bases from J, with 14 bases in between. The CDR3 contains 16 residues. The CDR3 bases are TGTGCCAGCAGTTTCCTTGCCGGGCGCATGAACACTGAAGCTTTCTTT. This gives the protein CASSFLAGRMNTEAFF.

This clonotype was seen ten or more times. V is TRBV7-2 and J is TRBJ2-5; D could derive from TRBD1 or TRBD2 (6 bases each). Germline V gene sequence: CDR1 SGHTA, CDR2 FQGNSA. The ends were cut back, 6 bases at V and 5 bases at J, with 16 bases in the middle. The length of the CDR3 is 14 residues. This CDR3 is CASSNEGGPETQYF. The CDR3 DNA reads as TGTGCCAGCAGTAATGAGGGGGGCCCTGAGACCCAGTACTTC.

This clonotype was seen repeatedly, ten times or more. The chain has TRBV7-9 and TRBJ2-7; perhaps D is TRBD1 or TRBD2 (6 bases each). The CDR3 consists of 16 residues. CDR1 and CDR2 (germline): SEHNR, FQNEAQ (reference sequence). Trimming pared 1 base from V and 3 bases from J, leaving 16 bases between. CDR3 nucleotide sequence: TGTGCCAGCAGCTTAGGAGCGGAGGGGGAAATCTACGAGCAGTACTTC. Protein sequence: CASSLGAEGEIYEQYF.

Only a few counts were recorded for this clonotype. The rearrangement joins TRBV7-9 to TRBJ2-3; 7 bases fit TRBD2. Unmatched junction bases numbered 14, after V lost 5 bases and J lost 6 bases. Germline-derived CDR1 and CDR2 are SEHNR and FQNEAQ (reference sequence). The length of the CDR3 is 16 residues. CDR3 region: CASSEPGLSGVDTQYF. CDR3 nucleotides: TGTGCCAGCAGCGAACCGGGACTATCTGGTGTGGATACGCAGTATTTT.

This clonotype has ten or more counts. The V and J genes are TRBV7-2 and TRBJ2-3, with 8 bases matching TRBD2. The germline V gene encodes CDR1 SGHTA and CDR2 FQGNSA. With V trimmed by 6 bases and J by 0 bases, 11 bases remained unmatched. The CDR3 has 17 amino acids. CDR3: CASSSPPAGGSTDTQYF. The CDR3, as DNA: TGTGCCAGCAGTTCACCTCCGGCGGGGGGTAGCACAGATACGCAGTATTTT.

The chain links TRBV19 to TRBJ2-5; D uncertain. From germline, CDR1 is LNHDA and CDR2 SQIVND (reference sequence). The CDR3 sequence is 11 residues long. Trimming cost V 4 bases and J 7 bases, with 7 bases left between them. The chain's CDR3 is CASSTEVTQYF. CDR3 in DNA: TGTGCCAGTAGTACTGAGGTGACCCAGTACTTC.

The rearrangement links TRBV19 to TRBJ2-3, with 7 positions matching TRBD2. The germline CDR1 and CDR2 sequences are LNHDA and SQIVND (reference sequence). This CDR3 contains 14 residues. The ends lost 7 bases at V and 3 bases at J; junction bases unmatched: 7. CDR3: CASKAPGGTDTQYF. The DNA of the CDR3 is TGTGCCAGTAAGGCCCCGGGGGGTACAGATACGCAGTATTTT.

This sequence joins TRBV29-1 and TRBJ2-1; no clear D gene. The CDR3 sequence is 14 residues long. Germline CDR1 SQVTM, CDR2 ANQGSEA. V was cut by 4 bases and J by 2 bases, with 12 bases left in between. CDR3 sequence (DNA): TGCAGCGTTGGGCGGACCGGAGCCTACAATGAGCAGTTCTTC. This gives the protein CSVGRTGAYNEQFF.

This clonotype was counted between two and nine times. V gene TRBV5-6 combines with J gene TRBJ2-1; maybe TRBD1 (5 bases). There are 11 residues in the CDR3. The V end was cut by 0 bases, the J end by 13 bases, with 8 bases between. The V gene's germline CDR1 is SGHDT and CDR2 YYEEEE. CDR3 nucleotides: TGTGCCAGCAGCTTGGGCCAGGGACAGTTCTTC. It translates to CASSLGQGQFF.

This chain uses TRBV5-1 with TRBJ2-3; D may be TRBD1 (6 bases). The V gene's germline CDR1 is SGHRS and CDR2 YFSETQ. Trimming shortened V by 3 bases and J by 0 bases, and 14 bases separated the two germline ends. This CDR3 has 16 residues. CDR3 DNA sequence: TGCGCCAGCAGCTCCTGGACAGTCCCTAGCACAGATACGCAGTATTTT. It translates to CASSSWTVPSTDTQYF.